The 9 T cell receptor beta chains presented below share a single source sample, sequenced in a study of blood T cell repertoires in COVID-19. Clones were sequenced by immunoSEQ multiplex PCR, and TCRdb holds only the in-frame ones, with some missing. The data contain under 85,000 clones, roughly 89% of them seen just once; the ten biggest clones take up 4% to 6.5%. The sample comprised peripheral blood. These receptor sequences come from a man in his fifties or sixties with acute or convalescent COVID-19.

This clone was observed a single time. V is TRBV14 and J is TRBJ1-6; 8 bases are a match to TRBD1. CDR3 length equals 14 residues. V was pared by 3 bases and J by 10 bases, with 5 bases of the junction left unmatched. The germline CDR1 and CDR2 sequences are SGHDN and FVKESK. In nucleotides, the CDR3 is TGTGCCAGCAGCCAGGGGACAGGCTGGTCACCCCTCCACTTT. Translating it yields CASSQGTGWSPLHF.

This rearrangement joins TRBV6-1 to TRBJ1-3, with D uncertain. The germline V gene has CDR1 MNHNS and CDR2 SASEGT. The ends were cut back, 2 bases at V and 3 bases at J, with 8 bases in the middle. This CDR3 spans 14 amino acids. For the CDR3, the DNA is TGTGCCAGCAGTGAACACGGGTTTGGAAACACCATATATTTT. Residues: CASSEHGFGNTIYF.

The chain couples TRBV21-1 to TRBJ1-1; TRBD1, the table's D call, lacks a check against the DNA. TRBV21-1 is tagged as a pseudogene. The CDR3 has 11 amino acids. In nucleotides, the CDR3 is TGTGCCAGCATGGGCAGGGCCGGAGCTTTCTTT. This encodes CASMGRAGAFF.

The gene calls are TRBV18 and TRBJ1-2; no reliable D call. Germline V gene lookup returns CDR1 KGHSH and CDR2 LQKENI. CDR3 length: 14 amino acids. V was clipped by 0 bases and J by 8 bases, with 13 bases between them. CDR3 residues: CASSPPRVPLGYTF. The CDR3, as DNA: TGTGCCAGCTCACCACCGCGGGTCCCGTTGGGCTACACCTTC.

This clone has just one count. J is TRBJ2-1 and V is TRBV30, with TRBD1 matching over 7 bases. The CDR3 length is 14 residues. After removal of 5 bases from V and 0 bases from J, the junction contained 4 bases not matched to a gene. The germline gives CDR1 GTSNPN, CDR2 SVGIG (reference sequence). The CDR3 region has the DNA TGTGCCTGGGTTGGGGACAGCTCCTACAATGAGCAGTTCTTC. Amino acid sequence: CAWVGDSSYNEQFF.

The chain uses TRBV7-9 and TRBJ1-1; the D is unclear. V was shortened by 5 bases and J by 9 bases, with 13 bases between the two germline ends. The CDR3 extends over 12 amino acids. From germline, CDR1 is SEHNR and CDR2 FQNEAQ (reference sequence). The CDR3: CASSPTPDKAFF. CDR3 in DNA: TGTGCCAGCAGCCCCACCCCCGACAAAGCTTTCTTT.

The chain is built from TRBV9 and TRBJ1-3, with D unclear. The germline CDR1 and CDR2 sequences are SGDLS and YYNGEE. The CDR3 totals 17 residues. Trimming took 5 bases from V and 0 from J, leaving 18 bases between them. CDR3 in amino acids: CASRGLPRGYSGNTIYF. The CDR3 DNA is TGTGCCAGCAGAGGATTGCCGCGCGGGTACTCTGGAAACACCATATATTTT.

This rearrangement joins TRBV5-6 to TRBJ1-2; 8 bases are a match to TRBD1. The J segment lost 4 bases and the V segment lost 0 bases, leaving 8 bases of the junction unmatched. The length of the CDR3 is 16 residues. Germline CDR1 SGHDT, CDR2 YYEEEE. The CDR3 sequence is CASSLGPDRVFYGYTF. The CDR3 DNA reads TGTGCCAGCAGCTTGGGGCCGGACAGGGTATTCTATGGCTACACCTTC.

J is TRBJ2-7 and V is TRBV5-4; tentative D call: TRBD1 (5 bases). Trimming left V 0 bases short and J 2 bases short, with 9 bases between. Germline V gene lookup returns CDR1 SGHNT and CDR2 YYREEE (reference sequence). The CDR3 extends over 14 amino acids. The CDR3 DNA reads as TGTGCCAGCAGCTTGGGCAGGGCCCCCTACGAGCAGTACTTC. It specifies CASSLGRAPYEQYF.